A selection of T cell receptor beta chains follows, all from one sample in a study of Graves' ophthalmopathy and Graves' hyperthyroidism. MiXCR, run by TCRdb on the multiplex PCR reads, gives a single entry per CDR3 protein. The table records about 700,000 distinct CDR3 sequences, around 40% of them present only once. The sequencing sample was made of peripheral blood. These receptors originate from an adult man with Graves' ophthalmopathy. CDR3s include the opening cysteine and the closing phenylalanine or tryptophan. A D gene is named only where the DNA matches it firmly. The size of a clone is reported for some rows only, either as once, few or many, or as a class for expanded clones.

V	D	J	size	CDR3	DNA
TRBV10-3	TRBD1	TRBJ1-4	NA	CAISVRGQATNEKLFF	TGTGCCATCAGTGTAAGGGGACAGGCGACTAATGAAAAACTGTTTTTT
TRBV10-3	NA	TRBJ1-1	NA	CAIREQGMNTEAFF	TGTGCCATCAGAGAACAGGGCATGAACACTGAAGCTTTCTTT
TRBV6-5	TRBD1	TRBJ2-7	once	CASREQGPYEQYF	TGTGCCAGCAGGGAACAGGGGCCCTACGAGCAGTACTTC
TRBV10-3	NA	TRBJ1-6	NA	CAISRDTAREALHF	TGTGCCATCAGTCGGGACACCGCTAGGGAGGCCCTCCACTTT
TRBV3-1	NA	TRBJ1-1	NA	CANSQEGLNTEAFF	TGTGCCAACAGCCAAGAAGGACTCAACACTGAAGCTTTCTTT
TRBV9	NA	TRBJ1-2	many	CASSVVQDPIYGYTF	TGTGCCAGCAGCGTAGTACAGGATCCAATTTATGGCTACACCTTC
TRBV2	TRBD1	TRBJ1-6	many	CASRRTGENSPLHF	TGTGCCAGCAGAAGAACAGGGGAGAATTCACCCCTCCACTTT
TRBV5-1	NA	TRBJ2-5	many	CASSSGKETQYF	TGCGCCAGCAGCTCGGGGAAAGAGACCCAGTACTTC
TRBV15	NA	TRBJ1-1	NA	CAEAGDDTEAFF	TGTGCCGAAGCAGGGGATGACACTGAAGCTTTCTTT
TRBV6-5	TRBD1	TRBJ1-2	NA	CASSHRGLPANYGYTF	TGTGCCAGCAGCCACAGGGGCCTTCCCGCTAACTATGGCTACACCTTC
TRBV19	NA	TRBJ1-5	many	CASSIDPDRPAQHF	TGTGCCAGTAGTATAGATCCGGACCGACCGGCCCAGCATTTT
TRBV24-1	TRBD2	TRBJ2-5	NA	CATSDVIAGSQETQYF	TGTGCCACCAGTGATGTTATAGCGGGGTCACAAGAGACCCAGTACTTC
TRBV29-1	NA	TRBJ1-5	NA	CSVGLGKQPQHF	TGCAGCGTTGGACTGGGGAAGCAGCCCCAGCATTTT
TRBV7-9	NA	TRBJ2-7	NA	CASSLEWRSYEQYF	TGTGCCAGCAGCTTAGAGTGGCGGTCCTACGAGCAGTACTTC
TRBV29-1	TRBD1	TRBJ2-7	NA	CSVVPDRGNEQYF	TGCAGCGTTGTCCCCGACAGGGGGAACGAGCAGTACTTC
TRBV5-1	NA	TRBJ2-7	few	CASSSEPVSSYEQYF	TGCGCCAGCAGCTCCGAACCAGTATCCTCCTACGAGCAGTACTTC
TRBV24-1	TRBD1	TRBJ2-2	many	CATSDSDRGKGELFF	TGTGCCACCAGTGATTCTGACAGGGGTAAAGGGGAGCTGTTTTTT
TRBV19	NA	TRBJ1-5	NA	CASSISEGRGPQHF	TGTGCCAGTAGTATAAGCGAGGGGCGAGGGCCCCAGCATTTT
TRBV11-2	TRBD1	TRBJ2-5	many	CASSSTGGQETQYF	TGTGCCAGCAGCTCGACAGGGGGCCAAGAGACCCAGTACTTC
TRBV5-1	NA	TRBJ2-5	NA	CASSESGSRETQYF	TGCGCCAGCAGCGAATCAGGGAGCCGGGAGACCCAGTACTTC
TRBV7-9	TRBD1	TRBJ1-1	many	CASSLFLGGDGYDEAFF	TGTGCCAGCAGCTTATTTTTAGGGGGCGACGGGTATGATGAAGCTTTCTTT
TRBV10-3	NA	TRBJ1-2	NA	CASSETGSYGYTF	TGTGCCAGCAGTGAGACAGGCTCTTATGGCTACACCTTC
TRBV29-1	TRBD1	TRBJ1-2	many	CSVELGQKFHTF	TGCAGCGTTGAGTTGGGACAGAAATTTCACACCTTC
TRBV5-1	NA	TRBJ2-7	many	CASSLEGAYEQYF	TGTGCCAGCAGTTTAGAAGGCGCGTACGAGCAGTACTTC
TRBV20-1	NA	TRBJ1-4	few	CSARGGDEKLFF	TGCAGTGCTAGAGGGGGGGACGAAAAACTGTTTTTT
TRBV7-2	NA	TRBJ2-5	NA	CASSFSGTWETQYF	TGTGCCAGCAGCTTCTCGGGAACGTGGGAGACCCAGTACTTC
TRBV20-1	TRBD1	TRBJ1-5	few	CSARSGTGRNQPQHF	TGCAGTGCTAGATCCGGGACAGGTAGGAATCAGCCCCAGCATTTT
TRBV7-9	NA	TRBJ2-7	NA	CASSSTDPTTQYF	TGTGCCAGCAGCTCGACAGACCCTACGACGCAGTACTTC
TRBV3-1	NA	TRBJ1-2	many	CASSQSYGYTF	TGTGCCAGCAGCCAATCATATGGCTACACCTTC
TRBV7-2	NA	TRBJ2-7	NA	CASSLRRGMLVQYF	TGTGCCAGCAGCTTACGCCGCGGGATGTTGGTGCAGTACTTC
TRBV7-9	TRBD1	TRBJ2-5	few	CASSRAVRGPITKETQYF	TGTGCCAGCAGCCGAGCCGTCAGGGGGCCGATAACCAAAGAGACCCAGTACTTC
TRBV5-6	TRBD1	TRBJ2-7	many	CASSRQGAYEQYF	TGCGCCAGCAGCAGACAGGGGGCTTACGAGCAGTACTTC
TRBV4-2	TRBD2	TRBJ2-5	many	CASSQETSGRGPQYF	TGTGCCAGCAGCCAAGAGACTAGCGGGAGAGGTCCCCAGTACTTC
TRBV29-1	TRBD1	TRBJ1-2	NA	CSVSQGADYGYTF	TGCAGCGTGTCCCAGGGGGCCGACTATGGCTACACCTTC
TRBV7-2	NA	TRBJ1-2	NA	CASSPSALQWLYGYTF	TGCGCCAGCAGCCCCAGTGCGTTACAGTGGCTCTATGGCTACACCTTC
TRBV28	NA	TRBJ1-4	once	CASSPGFINEKLFF	TGTGCCAGCAGTCCCGGGTTTATAAACGAAAAACTGTTTTTT
TRBV11-2	NA	TRBJ1-1	NA	CASSDSRTLNTEAFF	TGTGCCAGCAGCGACAGCCGTACCTTGAACACTGAAGCTTTCTTT
TRBV10-3	TRBD1	TRBJ2-7	many	CAISDGTGGLYEQYF	TGTGCCATCAGTGACGGGACAGGGGGCTTATACGAGCAGTACTTC
TRBV29-1	NA	TRBJ1-2	NA	CSVDGEGSAYTF	TGCAGCGTTGACGGGGAAGGTAGTGCCTACACCTTC
TRBV3-1	TRBD2	TRBJ2-2	NA	CASSQTSGSAGELFF	TGTGCCAGCAGCCAAACTAGCGGGAGTGCCGGGGAGCTGTTTTTT
TRBV28	NA	TRBJ2-5	few	CASETQETQYF	TGTGCCAGCGAAACCCAAGAGACCCAGTACTTC
TRBV29-1	NA	TRBJ1-2	many	CSVDSLQSHNYGYTF	TGCAGCGTTGATAGTCTGCAGTCCCACAACTATGGCTACACCTTC
TRBV5-4	TRBD2	TRBJ2-5	once	CASSSRLAGGETQYF	TGTGCCAGCAGTTCCCGACTAGCGGGGGGCGAGACCCAGTACTTC
TRBV29-1	TRBD1	TRBJ1-3	NA	CSRTGAGNTIYF	TGCAGCCGCACAGGGGCTGGAAACACCATATATTTT
TRBV20-1	TRBD1	TRBJ2-7	few	CSARRTGTEQYF	TGCAGTGCTAGAAGGACAGGGACCGAGCAGTACTTC
TRBV10-3	NA	TRBJ1-1	NA	CASAAAYRSTEAFF	TGTGCCAGCGCCGCAGCTTATCGGAGCACTGAAGCTTTCTTT
TRBV25-1	TRBD1	TRBJ1-2	NA	CASSEFNRGKDGYTF	TGTGCCAGCAGTGAATTTAACAGGGGAAAGGATGGCTACACCTTC
TRBV5-8	NA	TRBJ1-2	many	CASSLGGFDGYTF	TGTGCCAGCAGCTTGGGAGGGTTCGACGGCTACACCTTC
TRBV29-1	TRBD1	TRBJ1-5	NA	CSVGGQGVAQHF	TGCAGCGTTGGCGGACAGGGGGTGGCCCAGCATTTT
TRBV6-5	TRBD1	TRBJ2-7	NA	CASSQGAFYEQYF	TGTGCCAGCAGTCAGGGGGCTTTCTACGAGCAGTACTTC
TRBV7-3	NA	TRBJ2-7	NA	CASSVSGGDNEQYF	TGTGCCAGCAGCGTCTCCGGTGGGGACAACGAGCAGTACTTC
TRBV7-9	NA	TRBJ2-2	NA	CASSAQRTNTGELFF	TGTGCCAGCAGTGCTCAGCGGACAAACACCGGGGAGCTGTTTTTT
TRBV29-1	NA	TRBJ1-4	NA	CSVRVGGARTNEKLFF	TGCAGCGTTAGAGTGGGGGGGGCCAGAACTAATGAAAAACTGTTTTTT
TRBV25-1	NA	TRBJ2-2	few	CASSQASYTGELFF	TGTGCCAGCAGCCAAGCGTCATACACCGGGGAGCTGTTTTTT
TRBV7-9	NA	TRBJ2-2	few	CASSLTGTPGTGELFF	TGTGCCAGCAGCTTAACGGGTACCCCCGGCACCGGGGAGCTGTTTTTT